A selection of T cell receptor beta chains follows, all from one sample in a study of breast tumors, draining lymph nodes, adjacent tissues. Each CDR3 protein is one row after TCRdb ran MiXCR on the multiplex PCR reads. Among 200,000 to 300,000 distinct CDR3 sequences listed, about 30% were seen once. What was sequenced was axillary lymph node tissue. Receptors were obtained from a female donor with breast cancer. Some clones in this sample may be carry-over from other donors' samples. Each CDR3 is given with its conserved first and last residue. The D gene is left open where the match is weak. Rows may omit the clone size; those that give it use once, few, many or a size class.

clone size | D gene | J gene | V gene | CDR3 protein | CDR3 DNA
- | TRBD2 | TRBJ2-3 | TRBV7-9 | CASSKTSGSGTDTQYF | TGTGCCAGCAGCAAGACTAGCGGGAGTGGGACAGATACGCAGTATTTT
- | TRBD2 | TRBJ2-5 | TRBV2 | CASNGLAFAETQYF | TGTGCCAGCAACGGACTAGCGTTCGCGGAGACCCAGTACTTC
many | - | TRBJ1-4 | TRBV11-2 | CASSLGGTTWEKLFF | TGTGCCAGCAGCTTAGGCGGGACGACGTGGGAAAAACTGTTTTTT
few | - | TRBJ2-2 | TRBV28 | CASVHNTGELFF | TGTGCCAGCGTGCATAACACCGGGGAGCTGTTTTTT
many | - | TRBJ2-7 | TRBV6-5 | CASRPTGSQPYEQYF | TGTGCCAGCAGGCCAACAGGGTCCCAACCGTACGAGCAGTACTTC
many | - | TRBJ1-2 | TRBV5-1 | CASSLAAGPNYGYTF | TGCGCCAGCAGCTTGGCTGCAGGCCCTAACTATGGCTACACCTTC
- | - | TRBJ2-5 | TRBV11-3 | CASRGPGSAWTQYF | TGTGCCAGCCGGGGACCAGGGAGTGCCTGGACCCAGTACTTC
- | - | TRBJ2-4 | TRBV6-5 | CASRKQGTNIQYF | TGTGCCAGCAGGAAACAGGGAACAAACATTCAGTACTTC
many | TRBD2 | TRBJ2-7 | TRBV20-1 | CSARGNGLAGASSYEQYF | TGCAGTGCTAGAGGAAACGGACTAGCGGGAGCCTCCTCCTACGAGCAGTACTTC
many | TRBD1 | TRBJ2-5 | TRBV5-8 | CASSLGGTGERTQYF | TGTGCCAGCAGCTTGGGTGGGACAGGGGAAAGGACCCAGTACTTC
few | - | TRBJ1-2 | TRBV7-9 | CASSSSGADYGYTF | TGTGCCAGCAGCTCATCGGGAGCTGACTATGGCTACACCTTC
few | - | TRBJ2-5 | TRBV12-5 | CASGLGDKRGETQYF | TGTGCTAGTGGTTTGGGGGACAAGCGAGGCGAGACCCAGTACTTC
few | - | TRBJ2-1 | TRBV9 | CASSVAGSDNEQSF | TGTGCCAGCAGCGTAGCTGGGTCGGACAATGAGCAGTCCTTC
many | - | TRBJ2-3 | TRBV20-1 | CSARAGGSTDTQYF | TGCAGTGCTAGGGCGGGCGGGAGCACAGATACGCAGTATTTT
many | - | TRBJ2-3 | TRBV5-1 | CASSLSGRSTDTQYF | TGCGCCAGCAGCTTGTCAGGACGCAGCACAGATACGCAGTATTTT
many | TRBD2 | TRBJ2-3 | TRBV20-1 | CSASGLAVADTQYF | TGCAGTGCCTCCGGACTAGCGGTTGCAGATACGCAGTATTTT
many | - | TRBJ2-5 | TRBV4-1 | CASSQQYSLVQETQYF | TGCGCCAGCAGCCAACAGTATAGCTTGGTCCAAGAGACCCAGTACTTC
many | - | TRBJ2-3 | TRBV29-1 | CSAPAGDTQYF | TGCAGCGCTCCGGCAGGAGATACGCAGTATTTT
- | - | TRBJ1-6 | TRBV19 | CASIKRGNKDNSPLHF | TGTGCCAGTATCAAGCGGGGCAACAAAGATAATTCACCCCTCCACTTT
many | - | TRBJ2-5 | TRBV9 | CASSVEGGKETQYF | TGTGCCAGCAGCGTAGAGGGAGGAAAAGAGACCCAGTACTTC
- | TRBD2 | TRBJ2-3 | TRBV29-1 | CSANSGRASDTQYF | TGCAGCGCTAATAGCGGGAGGGCTTCAGATACGCAGTATTTT
- | TRBD1 | TRBJ2-7 | TRBV11-2 | CASSRTGLGYEQYF | TGTGCCAGCAGCCGGACAGGGCTGGGTTACGAGCAGTACTTC
few | - | TRBJ2-3 | TRBV28 | CASSLKVMWGDTQYF | TGTGCCAGCAGTTTAAAAGTGATGTGGGGAGATACGCAGTATTTT
few | TRBD2 | TRBJ2-1 | TRBV6-4 | CASSPLAGGPTDEQFF | TGTGCCAGCAGTCCCCTAGCGGGAGGGCCTACGGATGAGCAGTTCTTC
many | TRBD1 | TRBJ2-2 | TRBV7-3 | CASSLGQRTGTVNTGELFF | TGTGCCAGCAGCTTAGGCCAACGAACCGGGACAGTTAACACCGGGGAGCTGTTTTTT
many | TRBD2 | TRBJ2-3 | TRBV7-2 | CASSEGTSYFDTQYF | TGTGCCAGCAGCGAGGGGACTAGTTATTTTGATACGCAGTATTTT
- | TRBD2 | TRBJ2-5 | TRBV5-6 | CASSSKLLAGTETQYF | TGTGCCAGCAGCTCTAAATTACTAGCGGGAACAGAGACCCAGTACTTC
many | TRBD1 | TRBJ1-6 | TRBV10-3 | CAISLGTANSPLHF | TGTGCCATCAGCCTTGGGACAGCTAATTCACCCCTCCACTTT
many | TRBD1 | TRBJ2-2 | TRBV15 | CATIRDRGRGAGELFF | TGTGCCACCATCCGGGACAGGGGGCGCGGGGCCGGGGAGCTGTTTTTT
many | - | TRBJ2-3 | TRBV6-2/TRBV6-3 | CASSPARLDTQYF | TGTGCCAGCAGTCCGGCCAGGTTAGATACGCAGTATTTT
many | - | TRBJ2-3 | TRBV3-1 | CASSQTPLDTQYF | TGTGCCAGCAGCCAAACTCCACTCGATACGCAGTATTTT
many | - | TRBJ2-1 | TRBV2 | CASSQEREQFF | TGTGCCAGCAGTCAAGAACGGGAGCAGTTCTTC
many | TRBD2 | TRBJ2-5 | TRBV15 | CATSRLIAGAQETQYF | TGTGCCACCAGCAGACTAATAGCGGGAGCCCAAGAGACCCAGTACTTC
many | TRBD2 | TRBJ2-5 | TRBV7-9 | CASSLDASGGFQETQYF | TGTGCCAGCAGCTTAGACGCTAGCGGTGGGTTCCAAGAGACCCAGTACTTC
many | TRBD2 | TRBJ2-5 | TRBV3-1 | CASSQATSGSYF | TGTGCCAGCAGCCAAGCGACTAGCGGGAGTTACTTC
many | - | TRBJ2-7 | TRBV20-1 | CSAIGSSRYEQYF | TGCAGTGCTATCGGGTCGAGCCGGTACGAGCAGTACTTC
- | TRBD1 | TRBJ2-3 | TRBV10-3 | CASRPYGDRASSTDTQYF | TGTGCCAGCAGGCCCTATGGGGACAGGGCCTCTAGCACAGATACGCAGTATTTT
many | - | TRBJ1-4 | TRBV6-6 | CASNGGNEKLFF | TGTGCCAGCAACGGGGGGAATGAAAAACTGTTTTTT
- | - | TRBJ2-6 | TRBV9 | CASSPPGTANVLTF | TGTGCCAGCAGCCCCCCAGGGACAGCCAACGTCCTGACTTTC
few | TRBD2 | TRBJ2-1 | TRBV11-3 | CASSSIGTSGNHEQFF | TGTGCCAGCAGCTCTATTGGGACTAGCGGGAACCATGAGCAGTTCTTC
- | TRBD2 | TRBJ2-7 | TRBV6-5 | CASSHSTSGIAQYF | TGTGCCAGCAGTCACTCGACTAGCGGGATTGCGCAGTACTTC
many | TRBD2 | TRBJ2-1 | TRBV30 | CAWRLAGGNEQFF | TGTGCCTGGAGGCTAGCGGGAGGCAATGAGCAGTTCTTC